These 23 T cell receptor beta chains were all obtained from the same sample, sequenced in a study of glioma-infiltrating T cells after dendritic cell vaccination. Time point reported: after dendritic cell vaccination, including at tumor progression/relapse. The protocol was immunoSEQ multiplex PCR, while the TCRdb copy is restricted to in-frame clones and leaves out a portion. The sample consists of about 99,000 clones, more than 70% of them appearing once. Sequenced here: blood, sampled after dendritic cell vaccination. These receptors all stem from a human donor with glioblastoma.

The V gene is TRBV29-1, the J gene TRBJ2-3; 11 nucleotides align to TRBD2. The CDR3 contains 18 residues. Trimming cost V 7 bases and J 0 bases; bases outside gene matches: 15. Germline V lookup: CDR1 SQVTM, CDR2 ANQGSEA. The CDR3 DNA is TGCAGCGCCGGGGGGGGGACTAGCGGTTGGGCTAGCACAGATACGCAGTATTTT. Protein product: CSAGGGTSGWASTDTQYF.

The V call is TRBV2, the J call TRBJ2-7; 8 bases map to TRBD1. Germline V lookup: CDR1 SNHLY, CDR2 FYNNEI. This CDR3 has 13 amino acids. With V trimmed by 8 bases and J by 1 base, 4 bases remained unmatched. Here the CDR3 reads CASLRTGSYEQYF. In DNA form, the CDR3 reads TGTGCCAGCCTTCGGACAGGGTCCTACGAGCAGTACTTC.

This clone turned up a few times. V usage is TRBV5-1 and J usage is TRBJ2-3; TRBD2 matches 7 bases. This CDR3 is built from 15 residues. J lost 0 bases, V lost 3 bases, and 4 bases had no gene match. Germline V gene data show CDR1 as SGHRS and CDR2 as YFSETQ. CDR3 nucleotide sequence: TGCGCCAGCAGCTATGGGACTACTAGCACAGATACGCAGTATTTT. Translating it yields CASSYGTTSTDTQYF.

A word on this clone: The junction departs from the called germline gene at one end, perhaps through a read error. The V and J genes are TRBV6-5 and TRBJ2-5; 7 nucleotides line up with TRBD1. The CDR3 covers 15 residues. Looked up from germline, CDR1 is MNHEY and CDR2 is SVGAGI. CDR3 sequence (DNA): TGTGCCAGCAGCGATACTGACAGGGCCCAAGAGGCCCAGTACTTC. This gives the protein CASSDTDRAQEAQYF.

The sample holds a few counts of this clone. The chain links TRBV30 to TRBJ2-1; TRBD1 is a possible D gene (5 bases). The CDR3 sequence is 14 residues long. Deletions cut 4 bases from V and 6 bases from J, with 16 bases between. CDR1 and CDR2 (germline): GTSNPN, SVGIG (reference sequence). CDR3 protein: CAWNGVQGTNEQFF. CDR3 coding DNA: TGTGCCTGGAATGGTGTGCAGGGCACCAATGAGCAGTTCTTC.

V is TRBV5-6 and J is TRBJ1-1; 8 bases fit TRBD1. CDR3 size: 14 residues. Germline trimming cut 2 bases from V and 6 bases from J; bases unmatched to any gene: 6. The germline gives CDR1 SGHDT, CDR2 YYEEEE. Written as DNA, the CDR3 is TGTGCCAGCAGCTTCAGGGGGCGTTACTCTGAAGCTTTCTTT. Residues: CASSFRGRYSEAFF.

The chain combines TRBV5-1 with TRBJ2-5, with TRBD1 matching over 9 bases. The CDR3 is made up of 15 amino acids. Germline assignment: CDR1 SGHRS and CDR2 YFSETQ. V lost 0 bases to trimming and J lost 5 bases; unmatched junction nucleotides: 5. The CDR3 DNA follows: TGCGCCAGCAGCTTGGTAGGGGACAGGGCGGAGACCCAGTACTTC. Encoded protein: CASSLVGDRAETQYF.

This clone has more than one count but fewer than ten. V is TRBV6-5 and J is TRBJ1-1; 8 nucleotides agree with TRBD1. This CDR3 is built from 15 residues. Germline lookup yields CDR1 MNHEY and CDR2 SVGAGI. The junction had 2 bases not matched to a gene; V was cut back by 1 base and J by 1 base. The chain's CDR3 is CASSYLGTGNTEAFF. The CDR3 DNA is TGTGCCAGCAGTTACTTAGGGACAGGGAACACTGAAGCTTTCTTT.

The chain's CDR3 is CATSRDLEGYEQYF. The DNA for the CDR3 is TGTGCCACCAGCAGAGATCTGGAGGGCTACGAGCAGTACTTC. J is TRBJ2-7 and V is TRBV15; possible D gene TRBD2, 6 bases. The CDR3 has 14 amino acids. Germline lookup yields CDR1 LNHNV and CDR2 YYDKDF (reference sequence). V dropped 0 bases and J dropped 3 bases, with 9 bases sitting between them.

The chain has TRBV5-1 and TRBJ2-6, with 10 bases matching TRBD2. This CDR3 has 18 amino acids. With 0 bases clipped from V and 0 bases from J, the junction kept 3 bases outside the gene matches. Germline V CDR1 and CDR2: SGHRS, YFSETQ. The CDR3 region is CASSLGTSGSSGANVLTF. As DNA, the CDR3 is TGCGCCAGCAGCTTGGGGACTAGCGGTAGCTCTGGGGCCAACGTCCTGACTTTC.

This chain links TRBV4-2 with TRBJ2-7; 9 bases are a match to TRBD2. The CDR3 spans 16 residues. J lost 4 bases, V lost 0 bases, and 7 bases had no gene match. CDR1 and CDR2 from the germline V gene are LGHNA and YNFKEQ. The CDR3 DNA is TGTGCCAGCAGCCAAGACCCAGCGGGGGGAAGGTACGAGCAGTACTTC. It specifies CASSQDPAGGRYEQYF.

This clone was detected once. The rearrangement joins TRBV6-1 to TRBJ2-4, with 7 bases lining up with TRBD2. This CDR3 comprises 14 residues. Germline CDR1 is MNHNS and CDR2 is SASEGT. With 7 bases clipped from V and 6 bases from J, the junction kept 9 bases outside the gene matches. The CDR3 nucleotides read TGTGCCAGCACTGCAAGGACTAGTCTAAACATTCAGTACTTC. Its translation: CASTARTSLNIQYF.

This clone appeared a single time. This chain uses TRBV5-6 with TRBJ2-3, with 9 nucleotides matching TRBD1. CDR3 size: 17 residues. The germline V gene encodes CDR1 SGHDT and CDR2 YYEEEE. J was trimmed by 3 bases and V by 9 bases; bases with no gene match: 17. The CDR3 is CANVLERQGDSTDTQYF. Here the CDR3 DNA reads TGTGCCAACGTACTGGAAAGACAGGGGGATTCGACAGATACGCAGTATTTT.

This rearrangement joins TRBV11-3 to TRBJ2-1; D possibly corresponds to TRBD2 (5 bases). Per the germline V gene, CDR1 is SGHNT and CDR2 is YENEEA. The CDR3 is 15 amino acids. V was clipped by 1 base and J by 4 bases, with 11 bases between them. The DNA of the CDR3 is TGTGCCAGCAGCTTAGCTCTCGGACTTTACAATGAGCAGTTCTTC. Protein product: CASSLALGLYNEQFF.

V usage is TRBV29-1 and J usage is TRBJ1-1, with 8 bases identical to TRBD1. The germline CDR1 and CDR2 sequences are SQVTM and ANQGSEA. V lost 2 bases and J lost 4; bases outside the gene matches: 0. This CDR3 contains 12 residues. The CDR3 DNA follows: TGCAGCGTTGAAACAGGGGGCACTGAAGCTTTCTTT. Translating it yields CSVETGGTEAFF.

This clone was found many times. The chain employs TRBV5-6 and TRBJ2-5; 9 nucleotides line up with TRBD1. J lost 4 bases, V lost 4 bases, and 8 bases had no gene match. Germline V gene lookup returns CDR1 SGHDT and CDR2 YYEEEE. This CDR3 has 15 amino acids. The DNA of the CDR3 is TGTGCCAGCAGCCCGACAGGGGGAGGGGGAGAGACCCAGTACTTC. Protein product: CASSPTGGGGETQYF.

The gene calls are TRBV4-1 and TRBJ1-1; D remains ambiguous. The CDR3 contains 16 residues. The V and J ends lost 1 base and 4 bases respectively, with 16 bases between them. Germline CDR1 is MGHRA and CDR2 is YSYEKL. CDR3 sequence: CASSQGSGRWITEAFF. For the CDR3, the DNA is TGCGCCAGCAGCCAAGGTTCGGGGAGATGGATCACTGAAGCTTTCTTT.

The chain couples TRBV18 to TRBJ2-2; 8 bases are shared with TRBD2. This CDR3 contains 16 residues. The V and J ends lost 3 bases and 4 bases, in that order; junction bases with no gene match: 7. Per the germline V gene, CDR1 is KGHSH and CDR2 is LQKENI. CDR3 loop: CASSPGHAGGTGELFF. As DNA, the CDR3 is TGTGCCAGCTCACCCGGCCACGCGGGAGGCACCGGGGAGCTGTTTTTT.

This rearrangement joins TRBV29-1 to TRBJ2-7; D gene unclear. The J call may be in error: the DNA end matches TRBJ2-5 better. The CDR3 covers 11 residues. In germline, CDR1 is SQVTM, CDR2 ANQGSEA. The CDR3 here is CSVKLQETQYF. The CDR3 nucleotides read TGCAGCGTTAAACTACAAGAGACCCAGTACTTC.

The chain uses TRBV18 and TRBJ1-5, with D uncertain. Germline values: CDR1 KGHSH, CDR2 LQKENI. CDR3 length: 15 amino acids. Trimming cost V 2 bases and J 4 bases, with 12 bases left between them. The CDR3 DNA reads TGTGCCAGCTCACCATACCACAATCTTAATCAGCCCCAGCATTTT. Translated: CASSPYHNLNQPQHF.

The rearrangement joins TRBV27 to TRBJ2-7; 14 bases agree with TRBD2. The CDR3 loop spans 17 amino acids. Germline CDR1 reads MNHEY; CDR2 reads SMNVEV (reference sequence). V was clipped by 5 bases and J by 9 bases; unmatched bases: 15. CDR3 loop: CASSTFSSTSGRARQYF. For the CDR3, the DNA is TGTGCCAGCAGTACCTTCTCGTCGACTAGCGGGAGGGCGAGGCAGTACTTC.

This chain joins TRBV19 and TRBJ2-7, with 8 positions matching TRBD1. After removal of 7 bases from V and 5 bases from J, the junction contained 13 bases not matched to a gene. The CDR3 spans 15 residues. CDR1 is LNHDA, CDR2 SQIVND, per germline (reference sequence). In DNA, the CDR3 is TGTGCCAGTACAACCCCCGGACAGGGCAGGGACGAGCAGTACTTC. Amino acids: CASTTPGQGRDEQYF.

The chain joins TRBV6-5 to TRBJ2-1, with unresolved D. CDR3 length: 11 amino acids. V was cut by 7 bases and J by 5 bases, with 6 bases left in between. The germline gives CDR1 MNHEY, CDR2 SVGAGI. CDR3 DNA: TGTGCCAGCACAAATCACAATGAGCAGTTCTTC. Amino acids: CASTNHNEQFF.